This T cell receptor beta chain appears in the sequencing data of a study of long-term antiretroviral therapy in people with HIV. Researchers ran immunoSEQ v3.0 at survey level. Clones were read by immunoSEQ multiplex PCR, and TCRdb kept only the in-frame ones, dropping some. The data contain approximately 31,000 clones, 70% to 90% of them singletons. This CDR3 contains 12 residues. Between the trimmed V and J ends, which lost 6 bases and 10 bases, there was a span of 13 bases. The germline V gene encodes CDR1 MNHEY and CDR2 SMNVEV (reference sequence). Sequencing used unsorted PBMCs, obtained 1.1 years after starting antiretroviral therapy. The chain links TRBV27 to TRBJ2-1; unclear D gene. The sequence was obtained from a man between 18 and 29 years old with HIV. CDR3 sequence: CASSSLVREQFF. The CDR3 bases are TGTGCCAGCAGCAGCCTAGTACGGGAGCAGTTCTTC.